This paragraph reports one T cell receptor beta chain. Germline loops: CDR1 SEHNR, CDR2 FQNEAQ (reference sequence). The CDR3 length is 15 residues. The junction had 8 bases not matched to a gene; V was cut back by 6 bases and J by 4 bases. This specimen comes from a study of control samples from healthy donors and cancer patients. Only in-frame clones appear in the TCRdb table, and some are missing; sequencing was by immunoSEQ multiplex PCR. The sample carries about 120,000 clones, 70% to 90% recorded once. The sample taken for sequencing was blood. This rearrangement joins TRBV7-9 to TRBJ2-5; the match to TRBD1 covers 10 bases. The TCR comes from an older woman in good health. CDR3 DNA: TGTGCCAGCAGTCCAACCGGGACAGGGGTAGAGACCCAGTACTTC. Amino acids: CASSPTGTGVETQYF. The whole variable domain, remainder taken from reference TRBV7-9 and TRBJ2-5, is DTGVSQNPRHKITKRGQNVTFRCDPISEHNRLYWYRQTLGQGPEFLTYFQNEAQLEKSRLLSDRFSAERPKGSFSTLEIQRTEQGDSAMYLCASSPTGTGVETQYFGPGTRLLVL.